The following is a T cell receptor (beta chain) sequence with its context. Its antigen target is currently unknown. The record has no base qualities; no much larger clone is one base away. Peripheral blood CD8+ and CD4+ T cells from healthy donors, Susac syndrome patients and multiple sclerosis patients were profiled by high-throughput TCR beta sequencing. The multiple sclerosis controls were treatment-naive patients who had stable or active relapsing-remitting disease and met the revised McDonald criteria. CD8+ TEMRA cells were enriched by FACS, while bulk CD8+ and CD4+ T cells were purified by magnetic negative isolation. Blood was collected in EDTA tubes and processed within 24 hours, with PBMCs isolated through density gradient centrifugation. PBMCs intended for TCR sequencing were frozen in liquid nitrogen and were later thawed in a 37 degrees C water bath. The sorted or isolated CD4+, CD8+ and CD8+ TEMRA cells had a purity of 90% or higher.

RNA was extracted using the RNeasy kit, and about 0.45 to 1 ug of the RNA was reverse transcribed with random hexamers. The immunoSEQ multiplex PCR assay, which covers 54 Vbeta and 13 Jbeta segments, was used to amplify TCR beta CDR3 regions. PCR amplification bias was corrected by using a synthetic template baseline for primer optimization and computational correction. Concerning the study's data processing: Reads were annotated to V, D and J genes according to IMGT and were analyzed with immunoSEQ Analyzer, with only productive sequences retained. Clonality was computed as one minus Shannon entropy normalized by log2 of the number of productive unique sequences. For each patient and control, public and private clones were evaluated within the 100 most prevalent clones. Clones were defined as Susac-specific when absent from the healthy and MS cohorts, from roughly 1,100 published viral clones and from other ImmuneACCESS disease sequences. TCRdb itself trimmed the public reads at Q25 with fastp, ran MiXCR and retained productive beta chains. A single entry per CDR3 protein holds the most common genes and DNA from its merged rows. The V and J calls shown here were made by TCRdb, not taken from the authors' results. Across this sample there are 250,000 to 300,000 distinct CDR3 sequences, with 70% to 90% seen only once. Together, the top ten hold about 0.22% of the sample.

The CDR3 spans 14 residues, from the cysteine through the phenylalanine. Only the CDR3 DNA is retained, 42 bases long and in frame from the first base. The germline V gene encodes CDR1 MDHEN and CDR2 SYDVKM. V is shortened by 11 bases, J by 0 bases, and the region joining them spans 17 bases. The data originate from a study of CD8 T cells in Susac syndrome (dated by TCRdb to the late 2010s). Regarding the research as a whole: Whether CD8+ T cell activation and differentiation in Susac syndrome was antigen driven was tested using repertoire sequencing. The study compared CD8+ T cell repertoire clonality among 12 healthy donors, about 14 Susac syndrome patients and roughly 16 multiple sclerosis patients. What the study reported, not specific to this receptor: The TCR sequencing and HLA analysis was acknowledged to have included a relatively small number of individuals.

Sequencing was performed on CD8+ T cells from PBMCs. This receptor was taken from a human donor with multiple sclerosis. The sequence joins TRBV28 to TRBJ2-7; the D segment could be TRBD1, given 6 matching bases. The CDR3 loop reads CAAGPRDNSYEQYF. The DNA sequence is TGTGCCGCCGGGCCCCGGGACAACTCCTACGAGCAGTACTTC.